Sequencing of this T cell receptor beta chain was carried out in a study of a mutant IDH1 vaccine in newly diagnosed glioma. Study details: Vaccination was launched 4-6 weeks after radiotherapy alone, or with temozolomide cycles. Most patients had received both radiotherapy and temozolomide, the prior options being radiotherapy, temozolomide, or both.

Described time point: week 5, during vaccination. It was 300 ug of mutant IDH1 20-mer peptide that made up each vaccine dose, given with topical imiquimod. Per the germline V gene, CDR1 is SNHLY and CDR2 is FYNNEI. This CDR3 has 15 amino acids. Trimming removed 3 bases from V and 2 bases from J, with 12 bases in between. The table lists this clone with a count of one. Its cognate antigen is unknown. Libraries were prepared by immunoSEQ multiplex PCR; TCRdb keeps only in-frame clonotypes and omits some of them. The sample lists around 51,000 clones; around 80% were seen once. The sequence derives from a woman in her thirties or forties with glioma. The specimen comprised PBMCs, sampled from a glioma patient whose treatment included an IDH1 peptide vaccine. The chain links TRBV2 to TRBJ2-3; D is unresolved. The CDR3 is CASSESPALTDTQYF. The CDR3 region has the DNA TGTGCCAGCAGTGAGTCCCCGGCACTCACAGATACGCAGTATTTT.